The clone carrying this T cell receptor (beta chain) was observed at least ten times. The study amplified TCR beta CDR3 regions using RNA transcripts. Second-round multiplex PCR came after first-round RT-PCR with HTBI primers. Via MiXCR, TCRdb re-called the multiplex PCR reads, giving one row per CDR3 protein. This sample carries around 660,000 distinct CDR3 sequences, just over 40% of them seen once, and the ten largest clones take more than 3%. The data are from a study of Graves' ophthalmopathy and Graves' hyperthyroidism. The sequenced sample was peripheral blood. The TCR comes from an adult man with Graves' ophthalmopathy.

In DNA, the CDR3 is TGTGCCAGCAGCCCGGGACAGGGGCACGAGCAGTACTTC. Translated: CASSPGQGHEQYF. This rearrangement joins TRBV12-3 or TRBV12-4 to TRBJ2-7, with 10 positions matching TRBD1. The CDR3 extends over 13 amino acids. Losses at the gene ends were 6 bases for V and 5 bases for J; bases not matched to a gene: 4.